This TCR beta chain was captured in a study of OX40 agonist ivuxolimab in advanced cancers. About the research overall: All patients had ivuxolimab intravenously every 2 weeks at 0.01 to 10 mg/kg. The dose-escalation cohort had hepatocellular carcinoma, melanoma, renal cell or head and neck cancer.

TCRdb's copy holds only in-frame clones and misses some; the assay was immunoSEQ multiplex PCR. The profile shows fewer than 70,000 clones, more than 85% of them singletons. Sequences were derived from CD4+ or CD8+ T cells sorted from blood, sampled in a trial of the OX40 agonist ivuxolimab. This TCR was sampled from an adult with an advanced solid tumor such as melanoma, head and neck, liver or kidney cancer.

CDR3: CASSVGTGSNQPQHF. In nucleotides, the CDR3 is TGTGCCAGCAGCGTAGGGACAGGTAGCAATCAGCCCCAGCATTTT. The chain recombines TRBV9 with TRBJ1-5; TRBD1 agrees at 7 bases. V shed 0 bases and J 0 bases; nucleotides not matched to a gene: 0. The germline gives CDR1 SGDLS, CDR2 YYNGEE. The CDR3 runs to 15 residues.